This record concerns one T cell receptor (beta chain) sequence. The target antigen is unknown. The length of the CDR3 is 12 residues. Germline CDR1 reads LGHDT; CDR2 reads YNNKEL (reference sequence). Trimming took off 1 base at V and 4 bases at J, with 3 bases between the two ends. The data derive from a study of T cell responses to AZD1222 COVID-19 vaccine. Study-wide findings and caveats: Just 5 to 7 AZD1222 recipients were seropositive at baseline. It should be noted that donors were predominantly white British and more often female, and clonal diversity was possibly underestimated. Every sample of the repertoires postdated the peak T cell response.

Libraries were prepared by immunoSEQ multiplex PCR; TCRdb keeps only in-frame clonotypes and omits some of them. The sample records about 99,000 clones, roughly 92% being singletons. The receptor comes from an adult who received the AZD1222 COVID-19 vaccine. Sequenced material: peripheral blood, taken 28 days after the second AZD1222 dose. The V gene is TRBV3-1 (or the pseudogene TRBV3-2), the J gene TRBJ2-3; D is undetermined. CDR3 loop: CASSQVADTQYF. The CDR3 DNA is TGTGCCAGCAGCCAAGTAGCAGATACGCAGTATTTT.